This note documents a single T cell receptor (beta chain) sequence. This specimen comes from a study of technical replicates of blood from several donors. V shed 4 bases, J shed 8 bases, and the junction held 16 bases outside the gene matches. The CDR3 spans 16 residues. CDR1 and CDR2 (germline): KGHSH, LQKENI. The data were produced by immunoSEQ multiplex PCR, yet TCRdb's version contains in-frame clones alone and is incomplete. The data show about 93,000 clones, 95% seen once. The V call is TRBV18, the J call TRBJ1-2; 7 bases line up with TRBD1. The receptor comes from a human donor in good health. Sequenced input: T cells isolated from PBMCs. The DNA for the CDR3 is TGTGCCAGCTCACTTCCTCCTCCCGACAGGGTGGACGGCTACACCTTC. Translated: CASSLPPPDRVDGYTF.